The 22 T cell receptor beta chains reported below all come from one sample, sequenced in a study of blood T cells in healthy people across ages. It was with a sample-barcoded 5' primer and a J-beta primer mix that a second PCR of roughly 6 to 11 cycles was run. TCRdb reprocessed the 5' RACE reads via MiXCR and lists one record per CDR3 protein. This sample yields about 1.8 million distinct CDR3 sequences, of which roughly 49% are seen a single time; 2% to 2.5% belongs to the top ten. The sample was blood. The receptor source for this set is a middle-aged woman in good health.

The chain has TRBV27 and TRBJ2-5, with D perhaps TRBD1 (9 bases). There are 17 residues in the CDR3. The germline V gene has CDR1 MNHEY and CDR2 SMNVEV (reference sequence). With 4 bases removed from V and 0 bases from J, the gap between germline ends came to 18 bases. The chain's CDR3 is CASSSTGGTGHQETQYF. The DNA of the CDR3 is TGTGCCAGCAGTTCTACGGGGGGGACAGGGCACCAAGAGACCCAGTACTTC.

J is TRBJ1-2 and V is TRBV7-9; a possible D gene is TRBD1 (6 bases). V lost 3 bases and J lost 4, with 12 bases in between. The CDR3 totals 14 residues. Germline V gives CDR1 SEHNR, CDR2 FQNEAQ (reference sequence). CDR3 nucleotide sequence: TGTGCCAGCAGCTTCGAGGGGGAAGGCTATGGCTACACCTTC. Amino acid sequence: CASSFEGEGYGYTF.

This clonotype was found once. The chain combines TRBV12-5 with TRBJ2-3; the D is unclear. This CDR3 contains 12 residues. Germline V gives CDR1 LGHNT, CDR2 FRNRAP. Trimming took 1 base from V and 7 from J, leaving 6 bases between them. The CDR3 region has the DNA TGTGCTAGTGGTTTGGATCGCTATACGCAGTATTTT. Amino acid sequence: CASGLDRYTQYF.

Ten or more counts support this clonotype. The rearrangement links TRBV28 to TRBJ2-3; 9 nucleotides line up with TRBD2. The CDR3 is 15 amino acids. The trim removed 4 bases at V and 2 bases at J, leaving 4 bases unmatched. Germline lookup yields CDR1 MDHEN and CDR2 SYDVKM. CDR3 sequence (DNA): TGTGCCAGCAGTTCCAGCGGGGGGTACACAGATACGCAGTATTTT. It translates to CASSSSGGYTDTQYF.

J is TRBJ2-3 and V is TRBV9; a possible D gene is TRBD2 (6 bases). The V end lost 3 bases, the J end lost 4 bases, and 9 bases lay between the germline ends. CDR1 is SGDLS, CDR2 YYNGEE, per germline. CDR3 length: 13 amino acids. The DNA for the CDR3 is TGTGCCAGCAGCGCGCCTAGCGCAGATACGCAGTATTTT. It is translated as CASSAPSADTQYF.

The V call is TRBV28, the J call TRBJ2-3; D gene ambiguous. This CDR3 is built from 12 residues. V lost 7 bases and J lost 7, with 12 bases in between. Germline CDR1 and CDR2: MDHEN and SYDVKM. CDR3 bases: TGTGCCAGCACCGAAGACGGCAATACGCAGTATTTT. Its translation: CASTEDGNTQYF.

Only a few counts were recorded for this clonotype. V usage is TRBV11-3 and J usage is TRBJ2-1, with 13 bases aligning to TRBD2. V dropped 3 bases and J dropped 10; count of bases not matched to a gene: 9. Looked up from germline, CDR1 is SGHNT and CDR2 is YENEEA. There are 16 residues in the CDR3. In nucleotides, the CDR3 is TGTGCCAGCAGCTTGGGACTAGCGGGGCTCCCCGGGGAGCAGTTCTTC. Translated: CASSLGLAGLPGEQFF.

V is TRBV7-2 and J is TRBJ2-1, with D tentatively TRBD1 or TRBD2 (5 bases each). Trimming left V 1 base short and J 8 bases short, with 18 bases between. This CDR3 has 16 residues. The germline CDR1 and CDR2 sequences are SGHTA and FQGNSA. This CDR3 reads CASSLVGQGRWDEQFF. For the CDR3, the DNA is TGTGCCAGCAGCTTAGTCGGGCAGGGACGTTGGGATGAGCAGTTCTTC.

This clonotype was seen only a few times. The rearrangement uses TRBV27 and TRBJ1-6; D is unresolved. From germline, CDR1 is MNHEY and CDR2 SMNVEV (reference sequence). This CDR3 region has 12 residues. Trimming removed 1 base at V and 7 bases at J, with 2 bases between. The CDR3: CASSLWNSPLHF. In DNA, the CDR3 is TGTGCCAGCAGTTTATGGAATTCACCCCTCCACTTT.

The rearrangement joins TRBV11-2 to TRBJ2-5; weak D call: TRBD1 (5 bases). Deletions cut 5 bases from V and 4 bases from J, with 17 bases between. This CDR3 spans 15 amino acids. Germline lookup yields CDR1 SGHAT and CDR2 FQNNGV. CDR3 DNA: TGTGCCAGCAGCCAGGGCTCAGTGAGTAGAGAGACCCAGTACTTC. Its protein is CASSQGSVSRETQYF. Full variable domain (remainder filled in from reference TRBV11-2 and TRBJ2-5): EAGVAQSPRYKIIEKRQSVAFWCNPISGHATLYWYQQILGQGPKLLIQFQNNGVVDDSQLPKDRFSAERLKGVDSTLKIQPAKLEDSAVYLCASSQGSVSRETQYFGPGTRLLVL.

The chain has TRBV28 and TRBJ1-2; 7 bases align to TRBD1. CDR3 length: 16 residues. Trimming removed 5 bases from V and 4 bases from J; junction bases left unmatched: 13. The germline gives CDR1 MDHEN, CDR2 SYDVKM. The CDR3: CASSASQGRRSYGYTF. The CDR3 DNA is TGTGCCAGCAGTGCCTCACAGGGGCGGAGGAGCTATGGCTACACCTTC.

The rearrangement links TRBV6-1 to TRBJ2-7, with unresolved D. The CDR3 consists of 16 residues. The V gene lost 0 bases and the J gene lost 1 base, with 13 bases spanning the gap. Germline-derived CDR1 and CDR2 are MNHNS and SASEGT. The CDR3 nucleotides are TGTGCCAGCAGTGAAGCTTTGGCTGCAGTATCCTACGAGCAGTACTTC. Protein sequence: CASSEALAAVSYEQYF.

This clonotype has just a few counts. The genes are TRBV20-1 and TRBJ2-7; perhaps TRBD2 as D (5 bases). The CDR3 has 14 residues. Between the trimmed V and J ends, which lost 6 bases and 7 bases, there was a span of 22 bases. Germline lookup yields CDR1 DFQATT and CDR2 SNEGSKA (reference sequence). The CDR3 sequence: CSARLAALSMEQYF. The CDR3 DNA follows: TGCAGTGCCCGTCTAGCTGCCCTCTCGATGGAGCAGTACTTC.

The chain recombines TRBV4-3 with TRBJ1-2, with D maybe TRBD1 (6 bases). This CDR3 contains 16 residues. Trimming shortened V by 0 bases and J by 8 bases, and 19 bases separated the two germline ends. Per germline, CDR1 LGHNA and CDR2 YSLEER. CDR3 loop: CASSQDIPGTRVGYTF. Here the CDR3 DNA reads TGCGCCAGCAGCCAAGATATTCCGGGGACACGGGTGGGCTACACCTTC.

The chain has TRBV7-2 and TRBJ2-1, with 11 bases aligning to TRBD2. This CDR3 is 17 amino acids long. In germline, CDR1 is SGHTA, CDR2 FQGNSA. Trimming removed 1 base from V and 0 bases from J; junction bases left unmatched: 2. For the CDR3, the DNA is TGTGCCAGCAGCTTAGATAGCGGGGGGGCCTCCTACAATGAGCAGTTCTTC. The encoded protein is CASSLDSGGASYNEQFF.

This clonotype has only a few counts. This chain uses TRBV11-1 with TRBJ2-5; D may be TRBD1 (6 bases). Trimming cost V 3 bases and J 4 bases, with 15 bases left between them. The CDR3 length is 15 residues. The germline V gene has CDR1 SGHAT and CDR2 FQDESV (reference sequence). For the CDR3, the DNA is TGTGCCAGCAGCTTGCCGAGTTGGACAGCAGAGACCCAGTACTTC. It is translated as CASSLPSWTAETQYF.

The CDR3 loop reads CSARDTGQAKRFGQFF. The CDR3 coding sequence is TGCAGTGCTAGAGATACCGGACAGGCGAAACGATTTGGGCAGTTCTTC. This sequence joins TRBV20-1 and TRBJ2-1, with 7 bases aligning to TRBD1. The CDR3 is 16 amino acids. With V trimmed by 0 bases and J by 12 bases, 17 bases remained unmatched. Germline CDR1 reads DFQATT; CDR2 reads SNEGSKA (reference sequence).

The chain is built from TRBV27 and TRBJ2-7; TRBD1 matches 10 bases. V lost 6 bases to trimming and J lost 2 bases; unmatched junction nucleotides: 7. Germline-derived CDR1 and CDR2 are MNHEY and SMNVEV (reference sequence). The CDR3 length is 15 residues. The CDR3 coding sequence is TGTGCCAGCAGGTCGACAGGGGGCGAACCCTACGAGCAGTACTTC. It is translated as CASRSTGGEPYEQYF.

The V gene is TRBV15, the J gene TRBJ2-3; 8 nucleotides agree with TRBD2. The CDR3 contains 16 residues. Trimming took 0 bases from V and 6 from J; bases not matched to a gene: 8. The germline V gene has CDR1 LNHNV and CDR2 YYDKDF (reference sequence). The CDR3 loop reads CATSRDPGGPIDTQYF. In DNA, the CDR3 is TGTGCCACCAGCAGAGATCCGGGGGGGCCTATTGATACGCAGTATTTT.

The rearrangement links TRBV27 to TRBJ2-1; D may match TRBD1 or TRBD2 (5 bases each). With 5 bases removed from V and 4 bases from J, the gap between germline ends came to 15 bases. This CDR3 contains 15 residues. Germline values: CDR1 MNHEY, CDR2 SMNVEV (reference sequence). CDR3 sequence reads: CASSPTGTQYNEQFF. For the CDR3, the DNA is TGTGCCAGCAGTCCTACCGGGACCCAATACAATGAGCAGTTCTTC.

The chain uses TRBV4-1 and TRBJ2-1; no reliable D call. The CDR3 contains 15 residues. Trimming took 4 bases from V and 5 from J, leaving 15 bases between them. Germline CDR1 and CDR2: MGHRA and YSYEKL. In DNA form, the CDR3 reads TGCGCCAGCAGCCCCTATTTGTCAGATAACAATGAGCAGTTCTTC. It codes for CASSPYLSDNNEQFF.

This chain links TRBV24-1 with TRBJ2-1; D gene unclear. The CDR3 spans 15 residues. Trimming shortened V by 3 bases and J by 0 bases, and 8 bases separated the two germline ends. Germline CDR1 reads KGHDR; CDR2 reads SFDVKD. The CDR3 is CATSDAGLSYNEQFF. The CDR3, as DNA: TGTGCCACCAGTGATGCAGGTCTCTCCTACAATGAGCAGTTCTTC.